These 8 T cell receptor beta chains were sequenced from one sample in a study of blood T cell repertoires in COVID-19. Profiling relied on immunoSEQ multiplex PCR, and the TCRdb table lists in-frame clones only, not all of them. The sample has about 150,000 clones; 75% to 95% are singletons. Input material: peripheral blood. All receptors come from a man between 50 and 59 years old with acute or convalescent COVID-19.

CDR3 loop: CASSFSPQGSYGYTF. As DNA, the CDR3 is TGTGCCAGCAGCTTTTCCCCCCAGGGGAGCTATGGCTACACCTTC. The rearrangement joins TRBV7-8 to TRBJ1-2, with a tentative D call TRBD1 (6 bases). CDR1 is SGHVS, CDR2 FQNEAQ, per germline. CDR3 size: 15 residues. V was trimmed by 3 bases and J by 4 bases, leaving 15 bases between them.

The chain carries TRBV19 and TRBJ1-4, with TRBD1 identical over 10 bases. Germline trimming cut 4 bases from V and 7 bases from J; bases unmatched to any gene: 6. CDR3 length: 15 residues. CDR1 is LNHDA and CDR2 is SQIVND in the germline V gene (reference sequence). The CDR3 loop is CASSTGQGRGEKLFF. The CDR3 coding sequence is TGTGCCAGTAGTACGGGACAGGGGAGGGGTGAAAAACTGTTTTTT.

The chain's CDR3 is CASRLRRDSYEQYF. For the CDR3, the DNA is TGTGCCAGCAGATTGAGACGGGACTCCTACGAGCAGTACTTC. The rearrangement joins TRBV5-5 to TRBJ2-7; perhaps TRBD2 as D (5 bases). Trimming removed 5 bases at V and 0 bases at J, with 12 bases between. CDR3 size: 14 residues. Per the germline V gene, CDR1 is SGHKS and CDR2 is YYEKEE (reference sequence).

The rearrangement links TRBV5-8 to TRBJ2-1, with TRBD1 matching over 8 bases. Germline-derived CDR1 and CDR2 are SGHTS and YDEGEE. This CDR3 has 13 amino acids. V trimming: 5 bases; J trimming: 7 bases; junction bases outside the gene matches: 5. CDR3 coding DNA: TGTGCCAGCAGACGACAGGGGTCGAATGAGCAGTTCTTC. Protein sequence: CASRRQGSNEQFF.

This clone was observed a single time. CDR3 amino acids: CASMSLGSSGNTIYF. The CDR3 DNA reads as TGTGCCAGCATGTCCCTTGGCAGCTCTGGAAACACCATATATTTT. The J gene is TRBJ1-3, the V gene TRBV27; unclear D gene. This CDR3 comprises 15 residues. CDR1 and CDR2 (germline): MNHEY, SMNVEV (reference sequence). Trimming took 7 bases from V and 0 from J, leaving 13 bases between them.

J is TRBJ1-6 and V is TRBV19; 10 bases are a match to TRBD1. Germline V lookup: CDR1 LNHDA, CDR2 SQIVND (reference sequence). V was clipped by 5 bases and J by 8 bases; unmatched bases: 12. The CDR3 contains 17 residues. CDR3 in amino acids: CASSPRGQGIRHSPLHF. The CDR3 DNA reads TGTGCCAGTAGTCCCCGGGGACAGGGGATTAGACATTCACCCCTCCACTTT. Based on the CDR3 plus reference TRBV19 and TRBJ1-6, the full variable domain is DGGITQSPKYLFRKEGQNVTLSCEQNLNHDAMYWYRQDPGQGLRLIYYSQIVNDFQKGDIAEGYSVSREKKESFPLTVTSAQKNPTAFYLCASSPRGQGIRHSPLHFGNGTRLTVT.

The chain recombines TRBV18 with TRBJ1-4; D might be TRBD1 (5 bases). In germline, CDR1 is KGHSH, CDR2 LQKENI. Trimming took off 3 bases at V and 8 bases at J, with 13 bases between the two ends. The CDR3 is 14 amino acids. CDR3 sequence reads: CASSPGPNPEKLFF. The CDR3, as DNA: TGTGCCAGCTCACCGGGGCCGAACCCCGAAAAACTGTTTTTT.

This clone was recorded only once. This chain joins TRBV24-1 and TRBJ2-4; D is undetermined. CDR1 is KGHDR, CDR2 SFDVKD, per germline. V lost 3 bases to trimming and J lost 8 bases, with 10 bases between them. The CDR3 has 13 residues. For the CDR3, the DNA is TGTGCCACCAGTGATGGAGCTTTGGACATTCAGTACTTC. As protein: CATSDGALDIQYF.